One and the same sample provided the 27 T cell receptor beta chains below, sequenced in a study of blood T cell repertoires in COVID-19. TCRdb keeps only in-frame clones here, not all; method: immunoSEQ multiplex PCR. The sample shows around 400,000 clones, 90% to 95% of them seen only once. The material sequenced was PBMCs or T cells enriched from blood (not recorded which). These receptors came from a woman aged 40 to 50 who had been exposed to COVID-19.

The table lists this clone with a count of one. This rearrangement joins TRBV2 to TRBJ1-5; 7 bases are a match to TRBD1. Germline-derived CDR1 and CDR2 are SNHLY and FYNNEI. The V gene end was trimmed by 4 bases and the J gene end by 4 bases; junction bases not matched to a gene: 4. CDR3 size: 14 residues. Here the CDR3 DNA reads TGTGCCAGCAGTGGGGGACAGCCGAATCAGCCCCAGCATTTT. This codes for CASSGGQPNQPQHF.

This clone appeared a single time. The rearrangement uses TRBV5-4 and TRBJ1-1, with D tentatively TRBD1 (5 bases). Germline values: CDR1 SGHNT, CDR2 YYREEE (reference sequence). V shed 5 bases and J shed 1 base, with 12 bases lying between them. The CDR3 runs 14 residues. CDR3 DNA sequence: TGTGCCAGCAGTACTCCCGGGGGGAACACTGAAGCTTTCTTT. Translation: CASSTPGGNTEAFF.

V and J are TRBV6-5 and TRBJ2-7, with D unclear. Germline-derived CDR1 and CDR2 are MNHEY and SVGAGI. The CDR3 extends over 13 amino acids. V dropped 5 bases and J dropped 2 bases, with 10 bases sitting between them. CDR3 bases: TGTGCCAGCAGTCCGACGGAGACCTACGAGCAGTACTTC. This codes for CASSPTETYEQYF.

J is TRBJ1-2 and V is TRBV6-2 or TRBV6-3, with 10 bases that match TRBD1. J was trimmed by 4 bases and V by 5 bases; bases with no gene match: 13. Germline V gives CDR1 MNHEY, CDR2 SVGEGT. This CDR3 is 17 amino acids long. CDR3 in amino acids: CASSPSGTGDIGYGYTF. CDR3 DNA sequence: TGTGCCAGCAGTCCCTCCGGGACAGGGGACATTGGCTATGGCTACACCTTC.

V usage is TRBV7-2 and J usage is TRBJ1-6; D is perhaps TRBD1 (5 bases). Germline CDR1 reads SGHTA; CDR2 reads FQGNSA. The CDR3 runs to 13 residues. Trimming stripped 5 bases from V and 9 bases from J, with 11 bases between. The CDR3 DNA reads TGTGCCAGCAGCGATCGGGGGGGTTCACCCCTCCACTTT. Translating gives CASSDRGGSPLHF.

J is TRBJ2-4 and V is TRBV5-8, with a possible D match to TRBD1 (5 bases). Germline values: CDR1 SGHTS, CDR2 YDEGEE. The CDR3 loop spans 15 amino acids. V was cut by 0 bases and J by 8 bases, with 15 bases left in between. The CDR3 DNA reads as TGTGCCAGCAGCTTGGAAGGGGCTCTTAAGTACATTCAGTACTTC. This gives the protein CASSLEGALKYIQYF.

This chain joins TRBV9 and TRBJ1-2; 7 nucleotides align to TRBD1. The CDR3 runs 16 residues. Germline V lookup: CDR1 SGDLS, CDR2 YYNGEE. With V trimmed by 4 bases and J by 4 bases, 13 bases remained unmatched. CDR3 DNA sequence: TGTGCCAGCAGCTTATACGACAGGGACCCCCGCTATGGCTACACCTTC. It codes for CASSLYDRDPRYGYTF.

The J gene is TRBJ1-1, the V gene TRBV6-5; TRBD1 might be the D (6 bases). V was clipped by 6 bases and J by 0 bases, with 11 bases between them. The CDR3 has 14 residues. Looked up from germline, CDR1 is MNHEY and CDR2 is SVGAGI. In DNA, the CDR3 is TGTGCCAGCAGACCCAACAGGGTGAACACTGAAGCTTTCTTT. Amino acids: CASRPNRVNTEAFF.

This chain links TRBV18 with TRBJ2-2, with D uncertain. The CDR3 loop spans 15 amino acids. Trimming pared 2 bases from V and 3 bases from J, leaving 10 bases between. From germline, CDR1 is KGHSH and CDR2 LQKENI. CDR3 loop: CASSPSDTYTGELFF. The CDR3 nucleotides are TGTGCCAGCTCACCAAGTGACACCTACACCGGGGAGCTGTTTTTT.

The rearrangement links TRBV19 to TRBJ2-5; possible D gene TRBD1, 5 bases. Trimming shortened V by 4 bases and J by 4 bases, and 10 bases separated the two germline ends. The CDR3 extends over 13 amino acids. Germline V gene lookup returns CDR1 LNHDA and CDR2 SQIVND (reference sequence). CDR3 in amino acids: CASSNGQGETQYF. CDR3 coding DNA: TGTGCCAGTAGTAACGGCCAGGGAGAGACCCAGTACTTC.

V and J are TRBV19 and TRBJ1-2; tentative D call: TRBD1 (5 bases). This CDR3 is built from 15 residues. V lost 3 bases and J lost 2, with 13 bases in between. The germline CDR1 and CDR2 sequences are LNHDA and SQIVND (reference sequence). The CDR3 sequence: CASSIPLGANYGYTF. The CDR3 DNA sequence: TGTGCCAGTAGTATCCCCCTAGGGGCGAACTATGGCTACACCTTC.

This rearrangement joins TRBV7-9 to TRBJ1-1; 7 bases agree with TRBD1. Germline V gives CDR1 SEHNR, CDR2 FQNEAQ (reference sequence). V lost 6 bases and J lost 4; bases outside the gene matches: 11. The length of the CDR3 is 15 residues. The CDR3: CASSLRRGLVTEAFF. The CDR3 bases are TGTGCCAGCAGTTTGCGGAGGGGGCTGGTCACTGAAGCTTTCTTT.

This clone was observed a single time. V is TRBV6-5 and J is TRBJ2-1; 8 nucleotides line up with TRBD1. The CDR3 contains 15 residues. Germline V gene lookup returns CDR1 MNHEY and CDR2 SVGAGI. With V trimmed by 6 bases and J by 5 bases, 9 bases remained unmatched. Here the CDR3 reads CASSPDRAAHNEQFF. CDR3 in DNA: TGTGCCAGCAGCCCGGACAGGGCGGCCCACAATGAGCAGTTCTTC.

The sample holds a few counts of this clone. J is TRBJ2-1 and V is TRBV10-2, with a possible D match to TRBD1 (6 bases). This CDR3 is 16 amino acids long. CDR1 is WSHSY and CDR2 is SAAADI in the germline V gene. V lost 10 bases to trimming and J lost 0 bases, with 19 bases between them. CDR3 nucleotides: TGCGCCACCCAGAGGGGTGGGGGCAGCTCCTACAATGAGCAGTTCTTC. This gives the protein CATQRGGGSSYNEQFF.

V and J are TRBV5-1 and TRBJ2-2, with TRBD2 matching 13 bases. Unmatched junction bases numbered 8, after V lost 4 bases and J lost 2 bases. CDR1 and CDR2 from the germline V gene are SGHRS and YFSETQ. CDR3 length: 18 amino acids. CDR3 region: CASSRRTSGGLNTGELFF. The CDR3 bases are TGCGCCAGCAGCCGTCGGACTAGCGGGGGCCTAAACACCGGGGAGCTGTTTTTT.

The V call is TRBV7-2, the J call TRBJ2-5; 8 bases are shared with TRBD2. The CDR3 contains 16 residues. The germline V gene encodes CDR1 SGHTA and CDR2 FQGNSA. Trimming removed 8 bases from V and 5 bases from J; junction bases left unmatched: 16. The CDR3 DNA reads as TGTGCCAGCCGTCCCCCGGGCGGGGGGCCATTTGAGACCCAGTACTTC. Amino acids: CASRPPGGGPFETQYF.

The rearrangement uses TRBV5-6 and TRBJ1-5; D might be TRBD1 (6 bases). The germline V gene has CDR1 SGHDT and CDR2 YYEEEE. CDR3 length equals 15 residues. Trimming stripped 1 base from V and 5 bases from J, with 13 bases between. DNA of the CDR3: TGTGCCAGCAGCTTGAACTCGAAGGGGGATCAGCCCCAGCATTTT. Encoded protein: CASSLNSKGDQPQHF.

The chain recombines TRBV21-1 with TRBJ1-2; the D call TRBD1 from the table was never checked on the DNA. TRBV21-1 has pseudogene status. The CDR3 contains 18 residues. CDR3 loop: CASSPPIPSGTGGGGYTF. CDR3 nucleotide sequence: TGTGCCAGCAGCCCCCCTATTCCGTCCGGGACAGGGGGTGGAGGCTACACCTTC.

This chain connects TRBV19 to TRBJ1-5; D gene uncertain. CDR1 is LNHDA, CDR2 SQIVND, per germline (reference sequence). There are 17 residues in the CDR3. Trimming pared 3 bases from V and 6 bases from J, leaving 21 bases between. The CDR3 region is CASSIGFGEGWFQPQHF. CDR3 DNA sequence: TGTGCCAGTAGTATCGGCTTTGGGGAGGGCTGGTTTCAGCCCCAGCATTTT.

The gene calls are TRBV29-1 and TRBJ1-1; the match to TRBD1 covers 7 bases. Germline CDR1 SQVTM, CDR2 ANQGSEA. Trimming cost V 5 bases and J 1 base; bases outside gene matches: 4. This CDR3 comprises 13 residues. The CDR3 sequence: CSVTWDRNTEAFF. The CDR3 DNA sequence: TGCAGCGTTACGTGGGACAGGAACACTGAAGCTTTCTTT. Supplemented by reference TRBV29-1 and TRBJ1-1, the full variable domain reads SAVISQKPSRDICQRGTSLTIQCQVDSQVTMMFWYRQQPGQSLTLIATANQGSEATYESGFVIDKFPISRPNLTFSTLTVSNMSPEDSSIYLCSVTWDRNTEAFFGQGTRLTVV.

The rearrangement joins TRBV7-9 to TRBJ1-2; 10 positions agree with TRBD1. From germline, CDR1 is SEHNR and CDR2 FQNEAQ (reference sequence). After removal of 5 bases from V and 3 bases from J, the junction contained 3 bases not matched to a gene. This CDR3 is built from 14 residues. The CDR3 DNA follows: TGTGCCAGCAGCCCCGGGACAGGGGACTATGGCTACACCTTC. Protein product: CASSPGTGDYGYTF. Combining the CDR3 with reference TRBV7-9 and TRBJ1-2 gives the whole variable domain DTGVSQNPRHKITKRGQNVTFRCDPISEHNRLYWYRQTLGQGPEFLTYFQNEAQLEKSRLLSDRFSAERPKGSFSTLEIQRTEQGDSAMYLCASSPGTGDYGYTFGSGTRLTVV.

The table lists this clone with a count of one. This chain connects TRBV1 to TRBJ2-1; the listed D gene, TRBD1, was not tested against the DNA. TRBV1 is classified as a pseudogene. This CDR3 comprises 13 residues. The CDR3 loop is CTSSPKRQGEQFF. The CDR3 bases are TGCACCAGCAGCCCCAAACGGCAGGGTGAGCAGTTCTTC.

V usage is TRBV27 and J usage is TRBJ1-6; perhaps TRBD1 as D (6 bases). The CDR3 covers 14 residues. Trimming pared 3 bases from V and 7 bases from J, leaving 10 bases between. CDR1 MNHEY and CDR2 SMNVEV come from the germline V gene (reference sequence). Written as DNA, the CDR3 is TGTGCCAGCAGTTTTAGGGGGTCCAATTCACCCCTCCACTTT. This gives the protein CASSFRGSNSPLHF.

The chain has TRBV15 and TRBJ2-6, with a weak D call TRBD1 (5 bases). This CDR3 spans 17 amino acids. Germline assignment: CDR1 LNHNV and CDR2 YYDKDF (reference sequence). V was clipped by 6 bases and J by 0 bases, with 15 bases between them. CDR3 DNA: TGTGCCACCAGTACAGGATCGTCGAGCTCTGGGGCCAACGTCCTGACTTTC. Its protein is CATSTGSSSSGANVLTF.

CDR3: CSVWTGGAYNEQFF. Written as DNA, the CDR3 is TGCAGCGTTTGGACAGGGGGCGCCTACAATGAGCAGTTCTTC. The rearrangement joins TRBV29-1 to TRBJ2-1, with TRBD1 matching 11 bases. Germline loops: CDR1 SQVTM, CDR2 ANQGSEA. V trimming: 5 bases; J trimming: 2 bases; junction bases outside the gene matches: 2. The CDR3 spans 14 residues.

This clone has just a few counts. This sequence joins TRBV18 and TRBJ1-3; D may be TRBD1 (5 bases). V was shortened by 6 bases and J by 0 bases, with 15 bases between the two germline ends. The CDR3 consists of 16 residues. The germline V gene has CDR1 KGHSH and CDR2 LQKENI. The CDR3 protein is CASSRGSSLSGNTIYF. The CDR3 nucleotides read TGTGCCAGCTCGCGGGGGAGTTCCCTCTCTGGAAACACCATATATTTT.

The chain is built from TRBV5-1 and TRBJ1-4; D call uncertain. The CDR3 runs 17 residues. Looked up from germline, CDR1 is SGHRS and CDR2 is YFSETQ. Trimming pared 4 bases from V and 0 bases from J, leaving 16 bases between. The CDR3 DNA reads TGCGCCAGCAGCCCGTCCTCTACGCGAGCAACTAATGAAAAACTGTTTTTT. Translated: CASSPSSTRATNEKLFF.